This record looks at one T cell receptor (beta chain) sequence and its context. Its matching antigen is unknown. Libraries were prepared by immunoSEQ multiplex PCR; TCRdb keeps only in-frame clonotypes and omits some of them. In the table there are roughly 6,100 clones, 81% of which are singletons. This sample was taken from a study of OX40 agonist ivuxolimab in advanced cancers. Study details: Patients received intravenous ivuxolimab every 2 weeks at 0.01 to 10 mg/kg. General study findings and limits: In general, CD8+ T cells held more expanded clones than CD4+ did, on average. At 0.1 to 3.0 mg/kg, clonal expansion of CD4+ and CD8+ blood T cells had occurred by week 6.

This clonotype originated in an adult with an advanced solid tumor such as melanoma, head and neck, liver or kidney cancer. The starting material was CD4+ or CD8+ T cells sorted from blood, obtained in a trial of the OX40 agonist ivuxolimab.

The chain's CDR3 is CASSTWGQGYEQYF. DNA of the CDR3: TGTGCCAGCAGCACGTGGGGACAGGGCTACGAGCAGTACTTC. The chain is built from TRBV5-6 and TRBJ2-7, with 9 bases aligning to TRBD1. CDR1 and CDR2 from the germline V gene are SGHDT and YYEEEE. The CDR3 is 14 residues long. V lost 4 bases to trimming and J lost 3 bases; unmatched junction nucleotides: 5. The complete variable domain, with remaining parts taken from reference TRBV5-6 and TRBJ2-7, reads DAGVTQSPTHLIKTRGQQVTLRCSPKSGHDTVSWYQQALGQGPQFIFQYYEEEERQRGNFPDRFSGHQFPNYSSELNVNALLLGDSALYLCASSTWGQGYEQYFGPGTRLTVT.